These T cell receptor beta chains were read from a single sample in a study of blood T cell repertoires in COVID-19. Clones were read by immunoSEQ multiplex PCR, and TCRdb kept only the in-frame ones, dropping some. The sample contains under 300,000 clones, approximately 90% of which appear only once. Sequencing was performed on PBMCs or T cells enriched from blood (not recorded which). These TCRs come from a woman between 40 and 55 years old with acute COVID-19. Both conserved end residues are part of each CDR3. D genes are given only for firm matches. Rows may omit the clone size; those that give it use once, few, many or a size class.

V	D	J	size	DNA	CDR3
TRBV6-5	.	TRBJ2-1	few	TGTGCCAGCAGTACGACTAGGTTCGCTTACAATGAGCAGTTCTTC	CASSTTRFAYNEQFF
TRBV5-1	.	TRBJ2-3	.	TGCGCCAGCAGCTTGGGAGGAGATACGCAGTATTTT	CASSLGGDTQYF
TRBV2	.	TRBJ1-3	.	TGTGCCACCGCACAGGATTTCTCTGGAAACACCATATATTTT	CATAQDFSGNTIYF
TRBV4-1	.	TRBJ1-5	.	TGCGCCAGCAGCCCGGGGGACAGCAATCAGCCCCAGCATTTT	CASSPGDSNQPQHF
TRBV7-2	TRBD1	TRBJ1-4	.	TGTGCCAGCAGCCGGCGGACAGGGATAGAAAAACTGTTTTTT	CASSRRTGIEKLFF
TRBV6-5	.	TRBJ2-7	.	TGTGCCAGCACCTCCCCGCGCCACGAGCAGTACTTC	CASTSPRHEQYF
TRBV6-1	.	TRBJ1-5	once	TGTGCCAGCAGTGAATACGGGACATCCGCGTCCCAGCATTTT	CASSEYGTSASQHF
TRBV3-1/TRBV3-2	.	TRBJ2-2	once	TGTGCCAGCAGCCAAACCCAGGCAGGGTTCACCGGGGAGCTGTTTTTT	CASSQTQAGFTGELFF
TRBV4-1	TRBD1	TRBJ1-2	.	TGCGCCAGCAGCCAACCGCTTGGACAGGGGGACGGCTACACCTTC	CASSQPLGQGDGYTF
TRBV13	.	TRBJ2-6	.	TGTGCCAGCAGCTTACTTTCGGGGGCTGGGGCCAACGTCCTGACTTTC	CASSLLSGAGANVLTF
TRBV5-1	.	TRBJ2-2	once	TGCGCCAGCAGCCCGAGTTGGCAGCGGAACACCGGGGAGCTGTTTTTT	CASSPSWQRNTGELFF
TRBV5-1	.	TRBJ1-4	.	TGCGCCAGCAGCTTTCCAGGAAGTGAAAAACTGTTTTTT	CASSFPGSEKLFF
TRBV9	TRBD2	TRBJ2-3	.	TGTGCCAGCAGCGCCCTTCGGGGGAGGGAGACAGATACGCAGTATTTT	CASSALRGRETDTQYF
TRBV19	TRBD1	TRBJ2-3	.	TGTGCCAGTAGTATGGGGGACAGTACCGGGGATACGCAGTATTTT	CASSMGDSTGDTQYF
TRBV19	.	TRBJ1-5	.	TGTGCCAGTAGGCCCCGGGGGGACAGCAATCAGCCCCAGCATTTT	CASRPRGDSNQPQHF
TRBV2	TRBD2	TRBJ2-4	.	TGTGCCAGCACAGGTTGGGCGTCCCGGACTAGCGGAACACCCATTCAGTACTTC	CASTGWASRTSGTPIQYF
TRBV20-1	.	TRBJ1-1	.	TGCAGTGCTAGTTCCTCCCCGGGGGGCACTGAAGCTTTCTTT	CSASSSPGGTEAFF
TRBV7-2	.	TRBJ1-2	.	TGTGCCAGCAGCTTAAGAATAGGGGGCTATGGCTACACCTTC	CASSLRIGGYGYTF
TRBV27	TRBD2	TRBJ2-1	.	TGTGCCAGCAGTTTATTACCGGGACTAGCGGGAGCCGGAACCTACAATGAGCAGTTCTTC	CASSLLPGLAGAGTYNEQFF
TRBV7-8	TRBD2	TRBJ2-2	.	TGTGCCAGCAGCTTAGGAGGACTAGCGGGAACGATCGGGGAGCTGTTTTTT	CASSLGGLAGTIGELFF
TRBV5-1	.	TRBJ1-5	once	TGCGCCAGCAGCTTGGATGGACAGTTCAATCAGCCCCAGCATTTT	CASSLDGQFNQPQHF
TRBV6-2/TRBV6-3	.	TRBJ1-5	.	TGTGCCAGCAGTTACTCCCCCTTCTCGGGTGCGCCCCAGCATTTT	CASSYSPFSGAPQHF
TRBV14	.	TRBJ2-3	once	TGTGCCAGCAGCCAAGTAACAGGGATTTCAGATACGCAGTATTTT	CASSQVTGISDTQYF
TRBV7-9	.	TRBJ1-5	.	TGTGCCAGCAGCTCAGGGGGCAATCAGCCCCAGCATTTT	CASSSGGNQPQHF
TRBV24-1	.	TRBJ1-2	.	TGTGCCACCAGTGATCTAAAGGCCGTTGGGGGAGGAAGCTATGGCTACACCTTC	CATSDLKAVGGGSYGYTF
TRBV12-5	.	TRBJ1-2	.	TGTGCTAGTGGTTTGGCTCGTCCAGGGCTAGATGGCTACACCTTC	CASGLARPGLDGYTF